A selection of T cell receptor beta chains follows, all from one sample in a study of shared clonotypes between healthy human individuals. Clones were read by immunoSEQ multiplex PCR, and TCRdb kept only the in-frame ones, dropping some. The data contain 2 million to 3 million clones, roughly 93% of them singletons. The sample taken for sequencing was naive CD4+ T cells from PBMCs. The origin of the receptors is a man younger than 35 in good health. Some clones in this sample may be carry-over from other donors' samples. Each CDR3 is given with its conserved first and last residue. D genes are given only for firm matches. Clone size appears in some rows only: once, few, many, or a class for an expanded clone.

size: -; D: TRBD1; V: TRBV5-1; J: TRBJ2-1; DNA: TGCGCCAGCAGCGTTACAGGGGGCGCGTACAATGAGCAGTTCTTC; CDR3: CASSVTGGAYNEQFF
size: -; D: -; V: TRBV29-1; J: TRBJ2-3; DNA: TGCAGCCTTCTAGGCCCTAGCACAGATACGCAGTATTTT; CDR3: CSLLGPSTDTQYF
size: once; D: -; V: TRBV5-4; J: TRBJ2-3; DNA: TGTGCCAGCAGCCTGGAGGAGGGTGCCACAGATACGCAGTATTTT; CDR3: CASSLEEGATDTQYF
size: -; D: -; V: TRBV11-2; J: TRBJ1-5; DNA: TGTGCCAGCAGCTTAGGGGGCAGGGCCCGAGGTTATAGCAATCAGCCCCAGCATTTT; CDR3: CASSLGGRARGYSNQPQHF
size: -; D: -; V: TRBV6-1; J: TRBJ2-7; DNA: TGTGCCAGCAGTCTGTCACGAAAGGACGAGCAGTACTTC; CDR3: CASSLSRKDEQYF
size: -; D: -; V: TRBV28; J: TRBJ1-2; DNA: TGTGCCAGCAGGGCTCCTTACTCATATGGCTACACCTTC; CDR3: CASRAPYSYGYTF
size: -; D: TRBD1; V: TRBV6-6; J: TRBJ2-7; DNA: TGTGCCAGCAGTTACCTGGACAGGGTGAGCGAGCAGTACTTC; CDR3: CASSYLDRVSEQYF
size: -; D: -; V: TRBV2; J: TRBJ2-5; DNA: TGTGCCAGCTCGACTGGCGGACAAGAGACCCAGTACTTC; CDR3: CASSTGGQETQYF
size: -; D: -; V: TRBV2; J: TRBJ2-2; DNA: TGTGCCAGCAGTCAGAACACCGGGGAGCTGTTTTTT; CDR3: CASSQNTGELFF
size: -; D: -; V: TRBV28; J: TRBJ1-4; DNA: TGTGCCAGCAGACCGGGTAGGGAAAAACTGTTTTTT; CDR3: CASRPGREKLFF
size: -; D: TRBD2; V: TRBV19; J: TRBJ2-1; DNA: TGTGCCAGTACCCTATCCGCCGGGACTAGCGGGGGCTCCTACAATGAGCAGTTCTTC; CDR3: CASTLSAGTSGGSYNEQFF
size: -; D: TRBD2; V: TRBV10-1; J: TRBJ2-7; DNA: TGCGCCAGCAGTGAGTCAGCTAGCGGGGCCTACGAGCAGTACTTC; CDR3: CASSESASGAYEQYF
size: -; D: -; V: TRBV7-3; J: TRBJ2-5; DNA: TGTGCCAGCAGCCCCGGGACAACCCTAGAGACCCAGTACTTC; CDR3: CASSPGTTLETQYF
size: -; D: -; V: TRBV5-1; J: TRBJ2-1; DNA: TGCGCCAGCAACCCGTCCGGGACCTTTCCTACCAATGAGCAGTTCTTC; CDR3: CASNPSGTFPTNEQFF
size: -; D: TRBD2; V: TRBV4-3; J: TRBJ2-7; DNA: TGCGCCAGCAGCCAAGCCACTAGCGGGAGCTACGAGCAGTACTTC; CDR3: CASSQATSGSYEQYF
size: few; D: -; V: TRBV19; J: TRBJ2-2; DNA: TGTGCCAGTAGTATCTTTTCTACCGGGGAGCTGTTTTTT; CDR3: CASSIFSTGELFF
size: -; D: -; V: TRBV6-4; J: TRBJ2-1; DNA: TGTGCCAGCAGTGACTCGCCGTACTTAGGGTTGTTTTCAACCTACAATGAGCAGTTCTTC; CDR3: CASSDSPYLGLFSTYNEQFF
size: -; D: -; V: TRBV7-2; J: TRBJ1-4; DNA: TGTGCCAGCAGCTTAGTGCCTTGGGGGCAGGGTAATGAAAAACTGTTTTTT; CDR3: CASSLVPWGQGNEKLFF
size: -; D: -; V: TRBV7-9; J: TRBJ2-3; DNA: TGTGCCAGCAGCTTACCGCGGACTTCAGATACGCAGTATTTT; CDR3: CASSLPRTSDTQYF
size: -; D: -; V: TRBV6-5; J: TRBJ2-5; DNA: TGTGCCAGCAACTCCCGTGGGTGGGAGGAGACCCAGTACTTC; CDR3: CASNSRGWEETQYF
size: -; D: -; V: TRBV5-4; J: TRBJ1-1; DNA: TGTGCCAGCAGCTGGGGACTTAGGAACACTGAAGCTTTCTTT; CDR3: CASSWGLRNTEAFF
size: -; D: -; V: TRBV2; J: TRBJ2-2; DNA: TGTGCCAGCAGTGAAATGCGGGCGAACACCGGGGAGCTGTTTTTT; CDR3: CASSEMRANTGELFF
size: -; D: TRBD2; V: TRBV7-3; J: TRBJ2-1; DNA: TGTGCCAGCAGCCGGAGTAGGGTAGCGGGAGAGGACAATGAGCAGTTCTTC; CDR3: CASSRSRVAGEDNEQFF
size: -; D: -; V: TRBV6-6; J: TRBJ1-5; DNA: TGTGCCAGCGGGGGGGGTTTCGATCAGCCCCAGCATTTT; CDR3: CASGGGFDQPQHF
size: -; D: -; V: TRBV19; J: TRBJ2-1; DNA: TGTGCCAGTACCCGGGAGACAGGGTTCTCCCACACCTACAATGAGCAGTTCTTC; CDR3: CASTRETGFSHTYNEQFF
size: once; D: -; V: TRBV6-5; J: TRBJ1-2; DNA: TGTGCCAGCAGTTACTTTCCGATCGATTTGAATGGCTACACCTTC; CDR3: CASSYFPIDLNGYTF
size: -; D: -; V: TRBV4-2; J: TRBJ2-2; DNA: TGTGCCAGCAGCTTGGCGGCGGAGAACACCGGGGAGCTGTTTTTT; CDR3: CASSLAAENTGELFF
size: -; D: -; V: TRBV5-1; J: TRBJ2-7; DNA: TGCGCCAGCAGCTTCGGAGACAGCCTCTACGAGCAGTACTTC; CDR3: CASSFGDSLYEQYF
size: -; D: TRBD2; V: TRBV10-3; J: TRBJ2-7; DNA: TGTGCCATCAGTGAGTCGGCCGGGAGGGCAAACGAGCAGTACTTC; CDR3: CAISESAGRANEQYF
size: -; D: -; V: TRBV20-1; J: TRBJ2-5; DNA: TGCAGTGCTAGACCGGAAGAGACCCAGTACTTC; CDR3: CSARPEETQYF
size: -; D: -; V: TRBV19; J: TRBJ2-3; DNA: TGTGCCAGTAGTATAGTTGGGGACCCCCGCACAGATACGCAGTATTTT; CDR3: CASSIVGDPRTDTQYF
size: -; D: TRBD1; V: TRBV28; J: TRBJ1-1; DNA: TGTGCCAGCAGTGGACAGGGGTCGGTTTGGGAAGCTTTCTTT; CDR3: CASSGQGSVWEAFF
size: -; D: TRBD1; V: TRBV5-1; J: TRBJ2-2; DNA: TGCGCCAGCAGCCCGGACAGGGTGACCACCGGGGAGCTGTTTTTT; CDR3: CASSPDRVTTGELFF
size: -; D: -; V: TRBV6-5; J: TRBJ2-6; DNA: TGTGCCAGCAGTTACGTCGCCCGTTCTGGGGCCAACGTCCTGACTTTC; CDR3: CASSYVARSGANVLTF
size: few; D: -; V: TRBV2; J: TRBJ2-7; DNA: TGTGCCAGCAGTGACAGACCCGTCTCCTACGAGCAGTACTTC; CDR3: CASSDRPVSYEQYF
size: once; D: -; V: TRBV10-3; J: TRBJ2-7; DNA: TGTGCCATCAGTGGAGGGGCGGACTACGAGCAGTACTTC; CDR3: CAISGGADYEQYF
size: -; D: TRBD1; V: TRBV7-6; J: TRBJ1-5; DNA: TGTGCCAGCAGCCGCGGACAGGGATTGCCCCAGCATTTT; CDR3: CASSRGQGLPQHF
size: -; D: TRBD2; V: TRBV15; J: TRBJ2-3; DNA: TGTGCCACCAGCAGAGGACTAGCGGCTAGCACAGATACGCAGTATTTT; CDR3: CATSRGLAASTDTQYF
size: -; D: TRBD2; V: TRBV28; J: TRBJ2-1; DNA: TGTGCCAGCAGTCACGGGGGGTTAGGGACTAGCGGGCAAAATGAGCAGTTCTTC; CDR3: CASSHGGLGTSGQNEQFF
size: once; D: TRBD2; V: TRBV5-1; J: TRBJ2-1; DNA: TGCGCCAGCAGCTTGGGGCCCGGGGGGAGAGCGGGCTTCGCTTACAATGAGCAGTTCTTC; CDR3: CASSLGPGGRAGFAYNEQFF
size: few; D: TRBD1; V: TRBV18; J: TRBJ2-6; DNA: TGTGCCAGCTCACAAACAGGGGCTGGGGCCAACGTCCTGACTTTC; CDR3: CASSQTGAGANVLTF
size: -; D: -; V: TRBV7-9; J: TRBJ2-5; DNA: TGTGCCAGCAGCCGCACCCGGGCCCTCGGACAAGAGACCCAGTACTTC; CDR3: CASSRTRALGQETQYF
size: -; D: -; V: TRBV6-4; J: TRBJ2-2; DNA: TGTGCCAGCAGTGATCACACCGGGGAGCTGTTTTTT; CDR3: CASSDHTGELFF
size: -; D: TRBD1; V: TRBV9; J: TRBJ2-7; DNA: TGTGCCAGCAGCAATTCCCCCGGACAGGGTTTCTACGAGCAGTACTTC; CDR3: CASSNSPGQGFYEQYF
size: once; D: TRBD1; V: TRBV7-8; J: TRBJ2-2; DNA: TGTGCCAGCAGCCGGGACAGGAGATACACCGGGGAGCTGTTTTTT; CDR3: CASSRDRRYTGELFF
size: -; D: TRBD2; V: TRBV5-4; J: TRBJ2-7; DNA: TGTGCCAGCAGCCCCGGCCCTACGGGAGGGCGAGGTTACGAGCAGTACTTC; CDR3: CASSPGPTGGRGYEQYF
size: -; D: -; V: TRBV7-2; J: TRBJ1-1; DNA: TGTGCCAGCCTCCCCAAACAGTCGAACACTGAAGCTTTCTTT; CDR3: CASLPKQSNTEAFF
size: -; D: TRBD1; V: TRBV4-3; J: TRBJ2-2; DNA: TGCGCCAGCAGCCGGGACAGGGTCACCGGGGAGCTGTTTTTT; CDR3: CASSRDRVTGELFF
size: -; D: TRBD1; V: TRBV28; J: TRBJ1-2; DNA: TGTGCCAGCAGTTTAGGAAGGACAGGGAATCTTGGCTACACCTTC; CDR3: CASSLGRTGNLGYTF
size: once; D: -; V: TRBV6-5; J: TRBJ2-5; DNA: TGTGCCAGCAGGAGGGGACCCATAAGAGAGACCCAGTACTTC; CDR3: CASRRGPIRETQYF
size: -; D: -; V: TRBV5-6; J: TRBJ2-1; DNA: TGTGCCAGCAGCTTGGGCGGAGGATACAATGAGCAGTTCTTC; CDR3: CASSLGGGYNEQFF
size: -; D: -; V: TRBV4-1; J: TRBJ2-1; DNA: TGCGCCAGCAGCACGAGCGCCCGCGTTTCCTACAATGAGCAGTTCTTC; CDR3: CASSTSARVSYNEQFF
size: -; D: -; V: TRBV7-9; J: TRBJ1-1; DNA: TGTGCCAGCAGCCTACTACCCCTCCCAGGGTACACTGAAGCTTTCTTT; CDR3: CASSLLPLPGYTEAFF
size: once; D: TRBD2; V: TRBV5-5; J: TRBJ2-1; DNA: TGTGCCAGCAGCTTGGGTCCAGCGGGGGTATACAATGAGCAGTTCTTC; CDR3: CASSLGPAGVYNEQFF
size: -; D: -; V: TRBV6-6; J: TRBJ2-1; DNA: TGTGCCAGCAGGGGAGGGGGCTCCACACAATATGAGCAGTTCTTC; CDR3: CASRGGGSTQYEQFF
size: -; D: TRBD1; V: TRBV28; J: TRBJ2-7; DNA: TGTGCCAGCAGTTTTCAAGGGACAGGGGGCTTACGCGAGCAGTACTTC; CDR3: CASSFQGTGGLREQYF
size: -; D: TRBD2; V: TRBV7-2; J: TRBJ2-7; DNA: TGTGCCAGCACCCCACGGCAGACTAGCGGGAAAAGCGAGCAGTACTTC; CDR3: CASTPRQTSGKSEQYF
size: -; D: TRBD1; V: TRBV6-5; J: TRBJ1-2; DNA: TGTGCCAGTGGCGCGGGACAGGGGCTGCGGGGCTACACCTTC; CDR3: CASGAGQGLRGYTF
size: -; D: TRBD1; V: TRBV29-1; J: TRBJ2-3; DNA: TGCAGCGGGAAGGGGGCATCAGATACGCAGTATTTT; CDR3: CSGKGASDTQYF